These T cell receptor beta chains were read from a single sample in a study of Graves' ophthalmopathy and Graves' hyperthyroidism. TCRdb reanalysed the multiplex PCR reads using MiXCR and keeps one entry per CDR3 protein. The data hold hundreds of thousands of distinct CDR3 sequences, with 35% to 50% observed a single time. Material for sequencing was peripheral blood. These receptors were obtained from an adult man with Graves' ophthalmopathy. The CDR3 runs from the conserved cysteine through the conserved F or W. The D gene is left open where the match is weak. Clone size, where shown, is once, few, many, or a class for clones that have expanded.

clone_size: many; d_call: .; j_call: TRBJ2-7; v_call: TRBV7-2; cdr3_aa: CASSLFQGGALEQYF; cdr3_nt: TGTGCCAGCAGCTTATTCCAGGGGGGTGCTTTAGAGCAGTACTTC
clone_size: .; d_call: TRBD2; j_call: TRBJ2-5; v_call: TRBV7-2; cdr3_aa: CASTPGLAGGTQYF; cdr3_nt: TGTGCCAGCACCCCGGGACTAGCGGGAGGGACCCAGTACTTC
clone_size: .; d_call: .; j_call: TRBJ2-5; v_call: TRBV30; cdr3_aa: CAWSVPPRAWETQYF; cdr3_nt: TGTGCCTGGAGTGTACCCCCCAGGGCCTGGGAGACCCAGTACTTC
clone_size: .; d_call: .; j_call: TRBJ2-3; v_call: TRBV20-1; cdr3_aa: CSAPRFERNEDTQYF; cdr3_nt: TGCAGTGCCCCCAGATTCGAACGAAACGAGGATACGCAGTATTTT
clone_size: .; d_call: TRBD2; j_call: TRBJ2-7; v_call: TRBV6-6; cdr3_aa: CASRALAGHPYYEQYF; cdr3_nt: TGTGCCAGCAGGGCACTAGCGGGGCATCCTTACTACGAGCAGTACTTC
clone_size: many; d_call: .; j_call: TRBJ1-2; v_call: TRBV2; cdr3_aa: CATSYSYGYTF; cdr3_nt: TGTGCCACCTCCTACAGCTATGGCTACACCTTC
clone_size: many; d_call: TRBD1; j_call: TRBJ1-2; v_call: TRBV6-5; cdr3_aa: CATIGQGNYGYTF; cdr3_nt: TGTGCCACCATCGGACAGGGCAACTATGGCTACACCTTC
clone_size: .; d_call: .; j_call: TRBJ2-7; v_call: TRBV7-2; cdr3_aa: CASSVTGSYEQYF; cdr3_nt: TGTGCCAGCTCAGTGACAGGATCCTACGAGCAGTACTTC
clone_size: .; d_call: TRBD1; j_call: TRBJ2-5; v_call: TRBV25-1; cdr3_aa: CASSTPGQGGETQYF; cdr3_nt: TGTGCCAGCAGTACACCGGGACAGGGCGGTGAGACCCAGTACTTC
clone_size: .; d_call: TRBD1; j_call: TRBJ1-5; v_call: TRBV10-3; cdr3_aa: CAISVEGQGRLLLQPQHF; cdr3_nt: TGTGCCATCAGTGTGGAGGGACAGGGACGTTTACTATTACAGCCCCAGCATTTT
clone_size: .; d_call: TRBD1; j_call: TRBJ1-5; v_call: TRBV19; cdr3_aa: CATSGTGDQPQHF; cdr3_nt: TGTGCCACCTCCGGGACAGGGGATCAGCCCCAGCATTTT
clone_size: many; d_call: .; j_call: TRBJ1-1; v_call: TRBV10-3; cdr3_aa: CAISESGGRANTEAFF; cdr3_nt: TGTGCCATCAGTGAGTCCGGAGGCAGGGCGAACACTGAAGCTTTCTTT
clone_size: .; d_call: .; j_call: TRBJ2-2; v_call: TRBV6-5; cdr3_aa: CASSYSFPVNTGELFF; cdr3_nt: TGTGCCAGCAGTTACTCGTTTCCAGTGAACACCGGGGAGCTGTTTTTT
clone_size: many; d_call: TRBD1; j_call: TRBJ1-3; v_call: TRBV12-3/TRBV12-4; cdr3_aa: CASSSHRGGNTIYF; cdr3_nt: TGTGCCAGCAGTAGTCACAGGGGTGGAAACACCATATATTTT
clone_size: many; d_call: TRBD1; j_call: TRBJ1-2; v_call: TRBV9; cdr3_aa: CASSVQGDAEGYTF; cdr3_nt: TGTGCCAGCAGCGTGCAGGGGGATGCGGAAGGCTACACCTTC
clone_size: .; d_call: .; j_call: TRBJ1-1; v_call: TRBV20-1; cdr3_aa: CSAREGHPNTEAFF; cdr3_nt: TGCAGTGCTAGAGAGGGACATCCGAACACTGAAGCTTTCTTT
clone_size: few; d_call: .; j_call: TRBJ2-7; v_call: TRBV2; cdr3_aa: CATEGGAGEQYF; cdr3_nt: TGTGCCACCGAGGGGGGGGCGGGTGAGCAGTACTTC
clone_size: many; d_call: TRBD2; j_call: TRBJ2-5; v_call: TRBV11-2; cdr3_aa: CASSLGSGGSETQYF; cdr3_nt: TGTGCCAGCAGCCTAGGGTCGGGGGGAAGCGAGACCCAGTACTTC
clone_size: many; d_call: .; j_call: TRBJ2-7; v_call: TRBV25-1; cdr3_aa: CASSEDTDNYEQYF; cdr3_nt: TGTGCCAGCAGTGAAGATACAGACAACTACGAGCAGTACTTC
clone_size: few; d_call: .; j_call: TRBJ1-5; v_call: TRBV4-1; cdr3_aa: CASSRAGVGSNQPQHF; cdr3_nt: TGCGCCAGCAGCCGGGCAGGGGTCGGTAGCAATCAGCCCCAGCATTTT
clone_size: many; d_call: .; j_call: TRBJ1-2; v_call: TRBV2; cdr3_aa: CASTPQYGYTF; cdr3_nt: TGTGCCAGCACGCCCCAGTATGGCTACACCTTC
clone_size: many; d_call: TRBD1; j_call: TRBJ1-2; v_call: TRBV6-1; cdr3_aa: CASITGEAVRYGYTF; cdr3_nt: TGTGCCAGCATAACAGGGGAAGCGGTACGGTATGGCTACACCTTC
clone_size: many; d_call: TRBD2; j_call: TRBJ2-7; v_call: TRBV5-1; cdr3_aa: CASSQGLASYEQYF; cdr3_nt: TGCGCCAGCAGCCAGGGACTAGCGTCCTACGAGCAGTACTTC
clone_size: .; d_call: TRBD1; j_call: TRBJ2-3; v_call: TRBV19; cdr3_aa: CASEDRSTDTQYF; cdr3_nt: TGTGCCAGCGAGGACAGGTCCACAGATACGCAGTATTTT
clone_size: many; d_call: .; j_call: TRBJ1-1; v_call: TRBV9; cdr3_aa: CASSVGMNRVRGTEAFF; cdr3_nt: TGTGCCAGCAGCGTGGGTATGAACAGGGTGCGAGGCACTGAAGCTTTCTTT
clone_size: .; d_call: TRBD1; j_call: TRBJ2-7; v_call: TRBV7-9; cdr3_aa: CAYQPGQGYEQYF; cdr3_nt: TGTGCCTACCAACCGGGACAGGGCTACGAGCAGTACTTC
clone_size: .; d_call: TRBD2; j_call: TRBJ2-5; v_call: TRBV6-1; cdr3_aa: CASSPIWGGEETQYF; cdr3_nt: TGTGCCAGCAGTCCAATCTGGGGGGGTGAGGAGACCCAGTACTTC
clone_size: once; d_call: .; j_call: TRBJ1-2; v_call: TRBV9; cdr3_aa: CASSDRRFYGYTF; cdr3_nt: TGTGCCAGCAGTGACAGGAGATTCTATGGCTACACCTTC
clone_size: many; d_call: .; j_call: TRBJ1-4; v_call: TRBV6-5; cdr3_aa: CASSYATGTTNEKLFF; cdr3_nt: TGTGCCAGCAGTTACGCGACCGGGACAACTAATGAAAAACTGTTTTTT
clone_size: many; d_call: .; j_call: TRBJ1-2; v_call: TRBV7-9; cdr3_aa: CASSRIRTGYTF; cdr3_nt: TGTGCCAGCAGCCGAATCAGGACTGGCTACACCTTC
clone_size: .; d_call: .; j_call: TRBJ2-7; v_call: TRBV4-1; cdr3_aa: CASSDPTRPSDDDEQYF; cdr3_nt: TGCGCCAGCAGCGACCCGACTCGCCCATCGGATGATGACGAGCAGTACTTC
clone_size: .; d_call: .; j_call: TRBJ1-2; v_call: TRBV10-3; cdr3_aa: CASRGLVNYGYTF; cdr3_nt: TGTGCCAGCAGGGGTTTAGTAAACTATGGCTACACCTTC
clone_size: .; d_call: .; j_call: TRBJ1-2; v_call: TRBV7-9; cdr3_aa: CASSSTVTGYTF; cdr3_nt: TGTGCCAGCAGCTCCACAGTCACAGGCTACACCTTC
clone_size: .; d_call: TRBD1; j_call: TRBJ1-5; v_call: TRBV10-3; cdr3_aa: CANSEWDRAYSNQPQHF; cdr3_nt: TGTGCCAACAGTGAATGGGACAGGGCTTATAGCAATCAGCCCCAGCATTTT
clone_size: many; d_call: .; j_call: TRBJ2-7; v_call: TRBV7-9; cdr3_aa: CASSLGLTPYEQYF; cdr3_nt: TGTGCCAGCAGCTTAGGTTTAACTCCCTACGAGCAGTACTTC
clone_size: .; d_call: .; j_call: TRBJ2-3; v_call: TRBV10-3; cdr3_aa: CASSDSGESTDTQYF; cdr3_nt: TGTGCCAGCAGTGACTCGGGAGAAAGCACAGATACGCAGTATTTT
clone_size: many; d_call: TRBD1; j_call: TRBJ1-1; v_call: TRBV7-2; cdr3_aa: CASSLWPGTAGEAFF; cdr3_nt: TGTGCCAGCAGCTTATGGCCCGGGACAGCAGGGGAAGCTTTCTTT
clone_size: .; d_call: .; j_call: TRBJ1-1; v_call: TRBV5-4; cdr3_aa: CASSLLGPGANTEAFF; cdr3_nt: TGTGCCAGCAGCTTGCTTGGTCCGGGGGCGAACACTGAAGCTTTCTTT
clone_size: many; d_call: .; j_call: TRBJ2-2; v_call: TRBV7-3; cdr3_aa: CASSLPMDSFTNTGELFF; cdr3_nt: TGTGCCAGCAGCTTACCCATGGACAGCTTCACGAACACCGGGGAGCTGTTTTTT
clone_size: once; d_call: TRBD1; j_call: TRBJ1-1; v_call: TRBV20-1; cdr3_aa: CSAGGQWATEAFF; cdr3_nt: TGCAGTGCTGGGGGACAGTGGGCCACTGAAGCTTTCTTT
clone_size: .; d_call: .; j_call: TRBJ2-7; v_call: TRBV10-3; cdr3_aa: CAISYKRRGYEQYF; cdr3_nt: TGTGCCATCAGTTACAAGCGGCGAGGGTACGAGCAGTACTTC
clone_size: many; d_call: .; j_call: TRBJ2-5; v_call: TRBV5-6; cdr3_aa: CASSFDSRAWGTQYF; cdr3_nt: TGTGCCAGCAGCTTCGACAGTCGCGCCTGGGGGACCCAGTACTTC
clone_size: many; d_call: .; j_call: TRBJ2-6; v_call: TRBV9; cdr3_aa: CASSVGAGSGANVLTF; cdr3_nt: TGTGCCAGCAGCGTAGGGGCAGGGTCTGGGGCCAACGTCCTGACTTTC
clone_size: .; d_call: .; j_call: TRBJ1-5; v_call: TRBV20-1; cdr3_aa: CSASHGQETQHF; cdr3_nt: TGCAGTGCCAGTCACGGCCAAGAGACCCAGCATTTT
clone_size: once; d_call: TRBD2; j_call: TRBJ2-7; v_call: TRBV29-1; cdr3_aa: CSVAGGRYEQYF; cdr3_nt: TGCAGCGTCGCGGGAGGGCGCTACGAGCAGTACTTC
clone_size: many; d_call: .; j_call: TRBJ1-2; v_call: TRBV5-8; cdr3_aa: CASSRDRSYTF; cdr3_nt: TGTGCCAGCAGCCGCGACAGGAGCTACACCTTC